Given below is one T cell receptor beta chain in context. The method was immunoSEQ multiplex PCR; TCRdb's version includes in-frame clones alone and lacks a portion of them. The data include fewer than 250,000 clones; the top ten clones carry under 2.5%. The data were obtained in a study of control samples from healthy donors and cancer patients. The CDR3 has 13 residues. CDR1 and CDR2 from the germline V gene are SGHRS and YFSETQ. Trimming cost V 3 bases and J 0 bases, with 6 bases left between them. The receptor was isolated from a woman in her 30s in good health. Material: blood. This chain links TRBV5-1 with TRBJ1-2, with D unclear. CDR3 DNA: TGCGCCAGCAGCTCTACATCTAACTATGGCTACACCTTC. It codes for CASSSTSNYGYTF.